One and the same sample provided the 9 T cell receptor beta chains below, sequenced in a study of blood T cell repertoires in COVID-19. The assay was immunoSEQ multiplex PCR, and TCRdb's table has in-frame clones only and misses some. Of 400,000 to 450,000 clones in the sample, approximately 90% were seen once. The sample was peripheral blood. These receptors all come from a man aged 18 to 29 with COVID-19, enrolled during active disease.

V usage is TRBV19 and J usage is TRBJ1-5, with D possibly TRBD1 on 5 matching bases. The germline CDR1 and CDR2 sequences are LNHDA and SQIVND (reference sequence). The CDR3 sequence is 14 residues long. Trimming left V 7 bases short and J 5 bases short, with 15 bases between. The CDR3 DNA reads as TGTGCCAGTACATCGGGGGAGACTTATCAGCCCCAGCATTTT. It translates to CASTSGETYQPQHF.

The chain joins TRBV27 to TRBJ2-7; D is unresolved. CDR1 and CDR2 from the germline V gene are MNHEY and SMNVEV (reference sequence). The CDR3 contains 16 residues. V was pared by 5 bases and J by 2 bases, with 19 bases between. CDR3 DNA: TGTGCCAGCAGTCCCCCCCTCGGGTCTCCCCCCTACGAGCAGTACTTC. Residues: CASSPPLGSPPYEQYF.

The V gene is TRBV6-5, the J gene TRBJ2-7; 12 nucleotides line up with TRBD1. V gave up 4 bases and J gave up 5 bases; unmatched junction bases: 6. This CDR3 comprises 15 residues. Germline V gene data show CDR1 as MNHEY and CDR2 as SVGAGI. The CDR3, as DNA: TGTGCCAGCAGTTCGTACGGGACAGGGGGCAACGAGCAGTACTTC. Encoded protein: CASSSYGTGGNEQYF.

This chain links TRBV3-1 (or the pseudogene TRBV3-2) with TRBJ1-1; 8 bases match TRBD1. This CDR3 is built from 14 residues. The V gene end was trimmed by 1 base and the J gene end by 6 bases; junction bases not matched to a gene: 4. Germline values: CDR1 LGHDT, CDR2 YNNKEL (reference sequence). Written as DNA, the CDR3 is TGTGCCAGCAGCCAAGCGGGCAGGGGGCCTGAAGCTTTCTTT. Its protein product is CASSQAGRGPEAFF.

The chain recombines TRBV5-1 with TRBJ1-2; TRBD1 matches at 10 bases. V was clipped by 8 bases and J by 4 bases; unmatched bases: 8. The CDR3 totals 14 residues. Germline lookup yields CDR1 SGHRS and CDR2 YFSETQ. The chain's CDR3 is CASRETGGFYGYTF. The CDR3 nucleotides are TGCGCCAGTAGGGAGACAGGGGGCTTCTATGGCTACACCTTC.

The count of this clone is one. The CDR3 here is CASALGTVSNEQFF. The DNA of the CDR3 is TGTGCTAGTGCCCTCGGGACAGTATCCAATGAGCAGTTCTTC. The rearrangement joins TRBV12-5 to TRBJ2-1; TRBD1 agrees at 7 bases. Trimming took 7 bases from V and 6 from J; bases not matched to a gene: 9. This CDR3 has 14 residues. Germline loops: CDR1 LGHNT, CDR2 FRNRAP.

The chain joins TRBV27 to TRBJ2-5; D perhaps matches TRBD2 (6 bases). The CDR3 has 16 residues. Trimming cost V 2 bases and J 5 bases, with 18 bases left between them. Germline assignment: CDR1 MNHEY and CDR2 SMNVEV (reference sequence). This CDR3 is CASSLVVPGEWETQYF. The CDR3 DNA reads as TGTGCCAGCAGTTTAGTAGTCCCGGGAGAGTGGGAGACCCAGTACTTC.

The rearrangement uses TRBV2 and TRBJ2-3; 7 bases fit TRBD2. The junction had 2 bases not matched to a gene; V was cut back by 3 bases and J by 2 bases. This CDR3 comprises 14 residues. CDR1 and CDR2 from the germline V gene are SNHLY and FYNNEI. This chain's CDR3 is CASSDAGVTDTQYF. As DNA, the CDR3 is TGTGCCAGCAGTGATGCGGGAGTCACAGATACGCAGTATTTT.

In the case of this clone: This CDR3 is also generated by other DNA sequences in the sample. V is TRBV5-4 and J is TRBJ2-5, with D unresolved. V lost 0 bases and J lost 1, with 7 bases in between. The germline V gene has CDR1 SGHNT and CDR2 YYREEE (reference sequence). The CDR3 runs 14 residues. The CDR3 region has the DNA TGTGCCAGCAGCTTGGGTGGGCCCCAAGAGACCCAGTACTTC. Translated, it gives CASSLGGPQETQYF.